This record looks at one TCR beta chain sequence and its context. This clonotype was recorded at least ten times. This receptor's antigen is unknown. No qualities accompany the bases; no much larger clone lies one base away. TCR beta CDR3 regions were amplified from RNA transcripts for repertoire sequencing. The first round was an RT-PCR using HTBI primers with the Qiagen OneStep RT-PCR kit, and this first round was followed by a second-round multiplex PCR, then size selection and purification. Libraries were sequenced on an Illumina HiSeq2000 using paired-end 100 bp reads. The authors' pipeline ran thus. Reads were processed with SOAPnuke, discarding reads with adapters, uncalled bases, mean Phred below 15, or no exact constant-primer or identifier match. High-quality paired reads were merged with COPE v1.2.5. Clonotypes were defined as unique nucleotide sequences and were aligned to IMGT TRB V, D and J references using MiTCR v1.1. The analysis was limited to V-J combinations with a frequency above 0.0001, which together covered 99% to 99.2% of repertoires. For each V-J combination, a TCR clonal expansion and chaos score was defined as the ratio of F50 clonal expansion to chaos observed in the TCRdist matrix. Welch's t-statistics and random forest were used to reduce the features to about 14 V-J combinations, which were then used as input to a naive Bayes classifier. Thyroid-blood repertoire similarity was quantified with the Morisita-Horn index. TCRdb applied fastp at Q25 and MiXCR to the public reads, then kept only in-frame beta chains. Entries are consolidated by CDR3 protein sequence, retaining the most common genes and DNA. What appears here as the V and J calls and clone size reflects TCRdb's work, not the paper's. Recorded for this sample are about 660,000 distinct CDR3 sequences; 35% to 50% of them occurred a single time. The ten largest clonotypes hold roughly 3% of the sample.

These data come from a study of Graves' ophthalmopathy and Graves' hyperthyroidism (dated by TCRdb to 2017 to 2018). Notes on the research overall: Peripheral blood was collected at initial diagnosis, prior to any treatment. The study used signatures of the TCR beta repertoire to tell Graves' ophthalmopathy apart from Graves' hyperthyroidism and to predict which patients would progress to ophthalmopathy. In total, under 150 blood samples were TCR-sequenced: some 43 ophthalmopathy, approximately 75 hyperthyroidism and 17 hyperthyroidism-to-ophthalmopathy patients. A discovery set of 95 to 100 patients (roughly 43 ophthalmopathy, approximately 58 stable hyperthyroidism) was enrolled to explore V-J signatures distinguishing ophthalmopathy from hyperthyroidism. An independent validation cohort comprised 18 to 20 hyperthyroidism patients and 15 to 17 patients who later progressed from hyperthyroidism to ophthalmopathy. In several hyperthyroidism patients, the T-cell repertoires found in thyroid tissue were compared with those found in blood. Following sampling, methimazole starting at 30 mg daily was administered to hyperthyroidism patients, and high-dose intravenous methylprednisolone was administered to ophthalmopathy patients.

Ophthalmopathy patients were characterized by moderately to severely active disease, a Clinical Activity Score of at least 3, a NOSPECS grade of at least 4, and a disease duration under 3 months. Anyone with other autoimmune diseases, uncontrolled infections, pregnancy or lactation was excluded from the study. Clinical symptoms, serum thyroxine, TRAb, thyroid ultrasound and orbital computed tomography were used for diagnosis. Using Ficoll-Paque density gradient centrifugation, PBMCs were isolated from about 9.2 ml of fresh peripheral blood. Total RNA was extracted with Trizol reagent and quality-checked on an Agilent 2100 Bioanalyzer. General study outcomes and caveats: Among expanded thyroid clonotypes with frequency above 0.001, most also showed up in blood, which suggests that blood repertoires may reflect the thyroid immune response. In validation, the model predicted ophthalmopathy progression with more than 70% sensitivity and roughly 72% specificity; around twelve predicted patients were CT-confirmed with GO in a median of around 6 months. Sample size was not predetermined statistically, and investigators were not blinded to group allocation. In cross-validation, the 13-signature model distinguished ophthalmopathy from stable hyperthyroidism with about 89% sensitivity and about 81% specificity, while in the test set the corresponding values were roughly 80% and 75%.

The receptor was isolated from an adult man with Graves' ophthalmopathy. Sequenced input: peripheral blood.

At the DNA level, the sequence is TGTGCCATCAGGAGGGAGGGGACTGAAGCTTTCTTT. The encoded protein is CAIRREGTEAFF. The chain employs TRBV10-3 and TRBJ1-1; the D gene is perhaps TRBD1, from 5 matching bases. The CDR3 sequence holds 12 residues, the cysteine and phenylalanine included. Of all the DNA, just the CDR3 is kept, 36 bases in frame from base 1. CDR1 and CDR2 were assigned from the germline V gene as ENHRY and SYGVKD. V and J lose 6 bases and 5 bases, and a span of 10 bases separates them.